This TCR beta chain is drawn from a study of early T cells in non-severe SARS-CoV-2 infection. Turning to the study itself: Bulk RNA from unsorted whole blood was sequenced; chains were unpaired. Study-level points and caveats: Clonotype matching in VDJdb favored anti-spike CD8 responses and did not capture private and CD4 specificities.

Researchers tagged individual cDNA molecules with unique molecular identifiers. A single record per CDR3 protein comes from TCRdb applying MiXCR to the 5' RACE reads. The repertoire holds some 60,000 distinct CDR3 sequences, with over 10% as singletons. The V gene lost 3 bases and the J gene lost 7 bases, with 6 bases spanning the gap. This CDR3 is 11 amino acids long. On this clonotype: Its antigen remains unidentified.

This chain uses TRBV12-3 or TRBV12-4 with TRBJ1-1; tentative D call: TRBD1 (5 bases). Sample: whole blood, taken at baseline. The receptor was isolated from an adult who was a healthcare worker with PCR-confirmed SARS-CoV-2 infection or an uninfected control (not recorded which). CDR3 DNA sequence: TGTGCCAGCAGTTTCAGGGTTGAAGCTTTCTTT. Encoded protein: CASSFRVEAFF.